This TCR beta chain was profiled in a study of shared clonotypes between healthy human individuals. Sequenced by immunoSEQ multiplex PCR; TCRdb stores in-frame clones only, minus some. In the table there are approximately 98,000 clones, around 68% of which are singletons. This clonotype was obtained from a woman under 40 in good health. Sequenced sample: memory CD8+ T cells sorted from blood. Subset described: CD45RO+ cells pooled with CCR7-negative TemRA cells.

As DNA, the CDR3 is TGTGCCAGCAGTTTTATTCTGGGGCTAGCGGGAGGACTGAGCTCCTACGAGCAGTACTTC. Its translation is CASSFILGLAGGLSSYEQYF. The rearrangement links TRBV28 to TRBJ2-7; 11 bases fit TRBD2. The J segment lost 0 bases and the V segment lost 3 bases, leaving 16 bases of the junction unmatched. The CDR3 is made up of 20 amino acids. CDR1 is MDHEN, CDR2 SYDVKM, per germline.